The clone carrying this TCR beta chain has only one observation. The data belong to a study of shared T cell receptors in the human thymus. Assay used: immunoSEQ multiplex PCR; TCRdb lists only in-frame clones, some missing. The sample holds roughly 500,000 clones, 75% to 80% seen once. Germline-derived CDR1 and CDR2 are SNHLY and FYNNEI. This CDR3 has 12 amino acids. J was trimmed by 8 bases and V by 6 bases; bases with no gene match: 6. This same sample was also part of a study on human thymus T cells. That investigation notes: Obtained as resections during corrective heart surgery, the thymus tissue was then studied. Biased V and J segment usage appeared in thymus and peripheral blood. Thymic repertoires overlap heavily among unrelated individuals, related research has reported.

The rearrangement links TRBV2 to TRBJ1-2, with TRBD1 matching over 7 bases. Sequencing was done on a sample of thymocytes. This TCR was recovered from a boy younger than two with a congenital heart defect. For the CDR3, the DNA is TGTGCCAGCAGAAGACAGGGAGAAGGCTACACCTTC. Amino acids: CASRRQGEGYTF.